The next 5 T cell receptor beta chains were all read from a single sample in a study of T cell responses to AZD1222 COVID-19 vaccine. TCRdb's copy holds only in-frame clones and misses some; the assay was immunoSEQ multiplex PCR. The sample yields about 150,000 clones, under 95% seen once. The sequencing used peripheral blood, collected 28 days after the second dose of the MenACWY control vaccine. The receptors were gathered from an adult who received the MenACWY meningococcal vaccine as a control.

This CDR3 reads CAIRTGLDTGELFF. The CDR3 nucleotides read TGTGCCATCAGGACAGGCTTGGACACCGGGGAGCTGTTTTTT. This chain uses TRBV10-3 with TRBJ2-2; possibly TRBD1 for D (6 bases). V was trimmed by 6 bases and J by 3 bases, leaving 11 bases between them. This CDR3 is 14 amino acids long. The germline V gene encodes CDR1 ENHRY and CDR2 SYGVKD.

This clone was recorded once. The CDR3 DNA reads as TGTGCCAGCAGCTTCCGGGACAGGGGGCTTTTGGTAACCTACAATGAGCAGTTCTTC. Its translation is CASSFRDRGLLVTYNEQFF. The V and J genes are TRBV5-6 and TRBJ2-1; 12 nucleotides match TRBD1. The V segment lost 2 bases and the J segment 2 bases; nucleotides outside the gene matches: 11. Germline CDR1 is SGHDT and CDR2 is YYEEEE. The CDR3 spans 19 residues.

V and J are TRBV6-6 and TRBJ1-6; D ambiguous. V was trimmed by 8 bases and J by 3 bases, leaving 5 bases between them. Germline CDR1 reads MNHNY; CDR2 reads SVGAGI (reference sequence). The CDR3 length is 12 residues. Written as DNA, the CDR3 is TGTGCCAGCCACCGCTATAATTCACCCCTCCACTTT. Protein sequence: CASHRYNSPLHF.

The gene calls are TRBV28 and TRBJ1-6; D perhaps matches TRBD1 (6 bases). The CDR3 sequence is 16 residues long. Trimming left V 7 bases short and J 7 bases short, with 20 bases between. CDR1 is MDHEN, CDR2 SYDVKM, per germline. For the CDR3, the DNA is TGTGCCAGCACTCTTAGTCCGGGACAACCCAATTCACCCCTCCACTTT. Its translation: CASTLSPGQPNSPLHF.

The V gene is TRBV5-1, the J gene TRBJ2-1; 12 nucleotides line up with TRBD2. The CDR3 spans 14 residues. Germline loops: CDR1 SGHRS, CDR2 YFSETQ. Unmatched junction bases numbered 8, after V lost 6 bases and J lost 10 bases. The CDR3 DNA reads as TGCGCCAGCACCCTGACTAGCGGGAGTGAAGAGCAGTTCTTC. It encodes CASTLTSGSEEQFF. Full variable domain (rest looked up from reference TRBV5-1 and TRBJ2-1): KAGVTQTPRYLIKTRGQQVTLSCSPISGHRSVSWYQQTPGQGLQFLFEYFSETQRNKGNFPGRFSGRQFSNSRSEMNVSTLELGDSALYLCASTLTSGSEEQFFGPGTRLTVL.